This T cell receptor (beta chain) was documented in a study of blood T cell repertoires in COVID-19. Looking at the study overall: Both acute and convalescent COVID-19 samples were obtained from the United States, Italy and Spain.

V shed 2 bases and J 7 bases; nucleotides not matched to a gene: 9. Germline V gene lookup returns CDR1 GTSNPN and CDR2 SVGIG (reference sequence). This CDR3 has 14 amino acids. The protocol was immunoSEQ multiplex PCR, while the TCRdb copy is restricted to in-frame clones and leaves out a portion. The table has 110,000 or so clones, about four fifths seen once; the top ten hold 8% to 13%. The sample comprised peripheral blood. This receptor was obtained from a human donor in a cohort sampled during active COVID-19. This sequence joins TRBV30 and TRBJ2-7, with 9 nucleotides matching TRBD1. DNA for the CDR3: TGTGCCTGGAGTTCGGGACAGGGAGTGGAGGAGCAGTACTTC. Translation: CAWSSGQGVEEQYF.